This TCR beta chain emerged from a study of naive and memory T cell subsets. The CDR3 sequence is 13 residues long. V shed 5 bases and J shed 7 bases, with 14 bases lying between them. An equimolar mix of two oligonucleotides served as the beta constant-region primer for TRBC1 and TRBC2. TCRdb passed the UMI-ligation and nested PCR reads through MiXCR, listing each CDR3 protein once. The sample consists of roughly 140,000 distinct CDR3 sequences, 15% to 20% of them appearing once. The chain employs TRBV12-3 or TRBV12-4 and TRBJ1-2; no definite D call. The sample was naive CD4+ T cells from blood. This receptor was taken from a human donor in good health. CDR3 coding DNA: TGTGCCAGCAGTCTCCTAGGGCAGTTTGGCTACACCTTC. This codes for CASSLLGQFGYTF.